This T cell receptor beta chain appears in the sequencing data of a study of regulatory T cells in long-lasting Graves disease. The wider study: Those Graves' patients who were newly diagnosed had been on antithyroid drugs under 3 months.

Relying on iRepertoire HTBI primers and Arm-PCR of CDR3 regions, the team built TCR beta libraries. TCRdb fed the multiplex PCR reads into MiXCR, producing one record per CDR3 protein. This sample yields about 440,000 distinct CDR3 sequences, of which roughly 15% are seen a single time; around 23% belongs to the top ten. Time point defined: newly diagnosed GD, antithyroid drugs for less than 3 months. TCR sequences were obtained from RNA taken from PBMCs. The CDR3 runs to 16 residues. V was pared by 6 bases and J by 5 bases, with 12 bases of the junction left unmatched. Separately, the same data were catalogued under a study of T cells in Graves' hyperthyroidism and ophthalmopathy.

The material was peripheral blood mononuclear cells (PBMCs), obtained at new diagnosis, from a patient treated with antithyroid drugs. The TCR sequence derives from a woman aged 18-29 years with Graves disease. The chain links TRBV12-3 or TRBV12-4 to TRBJ2-2; 7 bases map to TRBD1. The CDR3: CASSPRDRAGTGELFF. In DNA, the CDR3 is TGTGCCAGCAGCCCCAGAGACAGGGCCGGAACCGGGGAGCTGTTTTTT.